The present T cell receptor beta chain was sequenced within a study of T cells in Graves' hyperthyroidism and ophthalmopathy. Points from the study as a whole: Ophthalmopathy was model-predicted a median roughly 6.3 months pre-onset.

TCR beta CDR3 regions were amplified from RNA. Using the HTBI primer set, a first-round RT-PCR was run on the TCR CDR3. TCRdb re-derived calls from the multiplex PCR reads in MiXCR, one entry per CDR3 protein. The table has hundreds of thousands of distinct CDR3 sequences, 12% to 15% seen once. Germline-derived CDR1 and CDR2 are MNHEY and SVGEGT. The CDR3 loop spans 15 amino acids. The trim removed 4 bases at V and 2 bases at J, leaving 7 bases unmatched. This clonotype was seen repeatedly, ten times or more. Its antigen is as yet unknown. This chain connects TRBV6-2 or TRBV6-3 to TRBJ1-2; 7 positions match TRBD1. Source material: blood. The source is a woman younger than 35 with Graves' hyperthyroidism. The CDR3 here is CASSSRQGRNYGYTF. The CDR3 nucleotides are TGTGCCAGCAGTTCCCGACAGGGACGCAACTATGGCTACACCTTC.